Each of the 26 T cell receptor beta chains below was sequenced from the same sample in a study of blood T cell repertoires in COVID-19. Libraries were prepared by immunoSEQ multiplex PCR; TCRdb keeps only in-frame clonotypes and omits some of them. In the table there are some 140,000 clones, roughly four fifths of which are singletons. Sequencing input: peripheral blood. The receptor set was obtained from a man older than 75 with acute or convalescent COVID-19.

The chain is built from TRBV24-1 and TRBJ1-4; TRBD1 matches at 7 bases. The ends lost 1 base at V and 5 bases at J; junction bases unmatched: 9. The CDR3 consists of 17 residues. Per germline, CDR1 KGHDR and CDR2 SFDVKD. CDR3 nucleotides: TGTGCCACCAGTGATTTACGCGACCGGACAGGCAATGAAAAACTGTTTTTT. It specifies CATSDLRDRTGNEKLFF.

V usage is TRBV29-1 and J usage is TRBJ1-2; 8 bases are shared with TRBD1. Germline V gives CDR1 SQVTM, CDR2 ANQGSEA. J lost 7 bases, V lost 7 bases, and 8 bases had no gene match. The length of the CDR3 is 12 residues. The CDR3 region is CSAITGGGGYTF. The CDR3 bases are TGCAGCGCCATCACAGGGGGAGGTGGCTACACCTTC. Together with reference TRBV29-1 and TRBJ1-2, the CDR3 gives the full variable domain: SAVISQKPSRDICQRGTSLTIQCQVDSQVTMMFWYRQQPGQSLTLIATANQGSEATYESGFVIDKFPISRPNLTFSTLTVSNMSPEDSSIYLCSAITGGGGYTFGSGTRLTVV.

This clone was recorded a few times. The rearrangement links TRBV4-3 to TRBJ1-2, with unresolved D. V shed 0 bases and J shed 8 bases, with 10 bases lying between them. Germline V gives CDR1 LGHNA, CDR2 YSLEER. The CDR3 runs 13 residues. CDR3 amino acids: CASSQELRFGYTF. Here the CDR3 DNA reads TGCGCCAGCAGCCAAGAGCTCAGGTTCGGCTACACCTTC.

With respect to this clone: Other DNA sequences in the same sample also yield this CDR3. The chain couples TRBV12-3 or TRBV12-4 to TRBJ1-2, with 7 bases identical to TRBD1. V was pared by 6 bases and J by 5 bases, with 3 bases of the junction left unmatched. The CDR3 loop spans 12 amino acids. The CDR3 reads CASSSQGYGYTF. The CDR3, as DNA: TGTGCCAGCAGCTCACAGGGGTATGGCTACACCTTC.

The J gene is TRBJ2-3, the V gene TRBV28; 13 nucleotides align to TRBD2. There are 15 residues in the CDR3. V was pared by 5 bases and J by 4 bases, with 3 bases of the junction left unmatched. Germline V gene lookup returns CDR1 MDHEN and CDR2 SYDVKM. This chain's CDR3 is CASSPLAGGADTQYF. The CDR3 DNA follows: TGTGCCAGCAGTCCACTAGCGGGGGGGGCAGATACGCAGTATTTT.

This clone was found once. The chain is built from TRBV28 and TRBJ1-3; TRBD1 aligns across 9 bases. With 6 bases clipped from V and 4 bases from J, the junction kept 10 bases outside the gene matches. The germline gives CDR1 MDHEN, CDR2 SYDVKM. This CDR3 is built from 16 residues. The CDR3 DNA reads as TGTGCCAGCAGCGACCCGGGACAGGGCAGCGGAAACACCATATATTTT. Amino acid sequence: CASSDPGQGSGNTIYF.

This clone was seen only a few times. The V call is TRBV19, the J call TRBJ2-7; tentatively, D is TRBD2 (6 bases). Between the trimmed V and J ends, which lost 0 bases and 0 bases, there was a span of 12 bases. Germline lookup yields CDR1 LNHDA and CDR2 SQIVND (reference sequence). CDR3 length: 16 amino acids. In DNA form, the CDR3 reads TGTGCCAGTAGTATAGACGGGGGTGCACCCTCCTACGAGCAGTACTTC. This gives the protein CASSIDGGAPSYEQYF.

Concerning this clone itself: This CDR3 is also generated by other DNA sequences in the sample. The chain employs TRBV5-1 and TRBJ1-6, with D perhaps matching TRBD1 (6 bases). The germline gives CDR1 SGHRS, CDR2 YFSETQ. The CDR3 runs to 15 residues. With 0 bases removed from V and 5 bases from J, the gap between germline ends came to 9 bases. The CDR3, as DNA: TGCGCCAGCAGCTTGGGACAGGTTAATAATTCACCCCTCCACTTT. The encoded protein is CASSLGQVNNSPLHF.

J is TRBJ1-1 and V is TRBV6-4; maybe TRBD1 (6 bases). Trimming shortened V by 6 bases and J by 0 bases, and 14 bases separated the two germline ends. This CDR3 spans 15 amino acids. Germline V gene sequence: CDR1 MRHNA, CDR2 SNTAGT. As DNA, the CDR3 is TGTGCCAGCAGCAGGGAGGGGGGGTTGAACACTGAAGCTTTCTTT. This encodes CASSREGGLNTEAFF.

The CDR3 nucleotides read TGTGCCAGCAGTTACTCCGAGGGTTACGAGCAGTACTTC. This translates into CASSYSEGYEQYF. The rearrangement uses TRBV6-5 and TRBJ2-7; D perhaps matches TRBD2 (5 bases). Germline CDR1 MNHEY, CDR2 SVGAGI. V was trimmed by 0 bases and J by 4 bases, leaving 7 bases between them. The CDR3 runs 13 residues.

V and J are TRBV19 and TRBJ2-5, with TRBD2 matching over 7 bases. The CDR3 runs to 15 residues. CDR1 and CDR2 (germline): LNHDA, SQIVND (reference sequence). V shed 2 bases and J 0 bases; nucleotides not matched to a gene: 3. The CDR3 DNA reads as TGTGCCAGTAGTATACAGCGGGGTAACCAAGAGACCCAGTACTTC. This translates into CASSIQRGNQETQYF.

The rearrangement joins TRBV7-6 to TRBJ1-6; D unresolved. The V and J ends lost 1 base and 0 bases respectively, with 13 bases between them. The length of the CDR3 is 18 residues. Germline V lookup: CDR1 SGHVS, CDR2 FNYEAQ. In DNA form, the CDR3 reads TGTGCCAGCAGCTTAGACGTTTCAGGTAGCTCCTATAATTCACCCCTCCACTTT. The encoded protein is CASSLDVSGSSYNSPLHF.

CDR3 region: CASSRTGGGADTQYF. CDR3 DNA sequence: TGTGCCAGCAGCAGAACGGGAGGGGGGGCAGATACGCAGTATTTT. The chain joins TRBV28 to TRBJ2-3, with 8 nucleotides matching TRBD2. CDR3 length: 15 amino acids. V dropped 6 bases and J dropped 4; count of bases not matched to a gene: 9. Germline CDR1 and CDR2: MDHEN and SYDVKM.

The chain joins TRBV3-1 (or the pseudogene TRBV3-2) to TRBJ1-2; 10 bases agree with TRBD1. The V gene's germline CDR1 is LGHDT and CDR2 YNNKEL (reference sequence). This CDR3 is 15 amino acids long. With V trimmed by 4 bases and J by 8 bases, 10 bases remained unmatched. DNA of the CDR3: TGTGCCAGCAGCCTCCGGGACAGGGGACTCGGCGGCTACACCTTC. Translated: CASSLRDRGLGGYTF.

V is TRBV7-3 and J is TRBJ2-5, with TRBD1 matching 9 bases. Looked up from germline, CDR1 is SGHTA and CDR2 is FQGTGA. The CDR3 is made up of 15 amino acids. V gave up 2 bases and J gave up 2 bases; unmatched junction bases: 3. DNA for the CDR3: TGTGCCAGCAGCTTAGGGACAGGGAGGCAAGAGACCCAGTACTTC. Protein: CASSLGTGRQETQYF.

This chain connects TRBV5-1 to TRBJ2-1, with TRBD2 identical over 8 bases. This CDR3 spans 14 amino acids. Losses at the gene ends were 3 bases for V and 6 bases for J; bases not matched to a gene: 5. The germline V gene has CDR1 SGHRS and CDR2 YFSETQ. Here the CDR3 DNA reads TGCGCCAGCAGCTCAGGGGCGGGGGGCAATGAGCAGTTCTTC. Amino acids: CASSSGAGGNEQFF.

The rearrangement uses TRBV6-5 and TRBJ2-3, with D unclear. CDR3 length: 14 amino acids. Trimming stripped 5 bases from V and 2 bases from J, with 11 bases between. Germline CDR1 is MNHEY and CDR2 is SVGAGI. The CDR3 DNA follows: TGTGCCAGCAGTCGCCGGGTTAACACAGATACGCAGTATTTT. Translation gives CASSRRVNTDTQYF.

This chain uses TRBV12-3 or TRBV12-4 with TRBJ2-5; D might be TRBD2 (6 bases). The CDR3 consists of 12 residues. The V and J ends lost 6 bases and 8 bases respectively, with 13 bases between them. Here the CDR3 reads CASSHISGTQYF. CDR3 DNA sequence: TGTGCCAGCAGCCACATTAGCGGCACCCAGTACTTC.

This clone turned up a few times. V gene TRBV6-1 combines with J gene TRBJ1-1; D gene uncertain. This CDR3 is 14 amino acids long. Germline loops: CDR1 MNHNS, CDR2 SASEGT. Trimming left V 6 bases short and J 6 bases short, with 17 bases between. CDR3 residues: CASSTEGGFAEAFF. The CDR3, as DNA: TGTGCCAGCAGCACCGAGGGAGGTTTCGCTGAAGCTTTCTTT.

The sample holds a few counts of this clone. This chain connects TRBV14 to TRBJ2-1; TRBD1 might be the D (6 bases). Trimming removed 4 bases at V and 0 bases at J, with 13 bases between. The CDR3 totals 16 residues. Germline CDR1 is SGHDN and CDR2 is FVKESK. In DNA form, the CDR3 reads TGTGCCAGCAGCCCCCAACAGGGCAGCTCCTACAATGAGCAGTTCTTC. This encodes CASSPQQGSSYNEQFF.

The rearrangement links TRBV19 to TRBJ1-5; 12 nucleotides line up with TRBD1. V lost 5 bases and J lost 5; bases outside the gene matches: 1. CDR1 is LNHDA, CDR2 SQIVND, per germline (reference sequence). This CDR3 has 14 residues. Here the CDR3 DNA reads TGTGCCAGTAGTGGGACAGGGGGCCATCAGCCCCAGCATTTT. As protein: CASSGTGGHQPQHF.

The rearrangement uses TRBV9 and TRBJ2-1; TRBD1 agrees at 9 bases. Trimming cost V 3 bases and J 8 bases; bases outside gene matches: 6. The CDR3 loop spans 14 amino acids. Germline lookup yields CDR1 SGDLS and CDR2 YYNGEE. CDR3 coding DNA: TGTGCCAGCAGCGCCCGGACAGGGGATGATGAGCAGTTCTTC. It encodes CASSARTGDDEQFF.

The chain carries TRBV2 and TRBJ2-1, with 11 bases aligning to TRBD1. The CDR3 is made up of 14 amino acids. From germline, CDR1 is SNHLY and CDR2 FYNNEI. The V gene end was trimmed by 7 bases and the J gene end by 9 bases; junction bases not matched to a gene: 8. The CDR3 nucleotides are TGTGCCAGCATGGGGACAGGGGGAAGGGGTGAGCAGTTCTTC. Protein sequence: CASMGTGGRGEQFF.

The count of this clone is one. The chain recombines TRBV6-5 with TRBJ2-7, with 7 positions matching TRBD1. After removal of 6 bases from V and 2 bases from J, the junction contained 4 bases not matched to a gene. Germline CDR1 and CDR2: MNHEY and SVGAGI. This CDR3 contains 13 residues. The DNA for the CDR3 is TGTGCCAGCAGGCCAGGACAGGCCTACGAGCAGTACTTC. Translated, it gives CASRPGQAYEQYF.

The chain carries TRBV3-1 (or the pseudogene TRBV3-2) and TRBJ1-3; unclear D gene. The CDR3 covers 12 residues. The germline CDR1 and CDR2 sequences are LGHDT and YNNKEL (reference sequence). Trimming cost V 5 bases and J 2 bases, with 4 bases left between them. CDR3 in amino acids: CASSEPGNTIYF. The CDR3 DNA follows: TGTGCCAGCAGCGAGCCTGGAAACACCATATATTTT.

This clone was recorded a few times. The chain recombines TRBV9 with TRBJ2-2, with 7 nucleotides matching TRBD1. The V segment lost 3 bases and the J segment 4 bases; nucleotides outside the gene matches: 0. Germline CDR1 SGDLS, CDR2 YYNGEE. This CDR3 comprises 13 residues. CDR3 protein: CASSGTGTGELFF. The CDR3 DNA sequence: TGTGCCAGCAGCGGGACAGGCACCGGGGAGCTGTTTTTT.